These 21 T cell receptor beta chains share one sample of origin, sequenced in a study of blood T cell repertoires in COVID-19 (dated by TCRdb to about 2020). Receptor amplification or capture employed the immunoSEQ multiplex PCR assay. The immuneACCESS repertoire file appears here via TCRdb, limited to in-frame rearrangements. These files lack a portion of the clones; in checked studies, under half of the deficit traces to unresolved V genes, and the cause of the others is not known. The sample records approximately 380,000 clones, 85% of which are singletons. The top ten clonotypes cover roughly 3.6% of the sample. Sample: peripheral blood. These receptors were obtained from a young woman with acute or convalescent COVID-19.

This rearrangement joins TRBV2 to TRBJ2-2; 7 bases agree with TRBD1. There are 17 residues in the CDR3. V lost 6 bases and J lost 7; bases outside the gene matches: 17. Germline CDR1 is SNHLY and CDR2 is FYNNEI. DNA for the CDR3: TGTGCCAGCAGGGAAAGGAACAACAGGGGCAAGGGCGGGGAGCTGTTTTTT. Protein sequence: CASRERNNRGKGGELFF.

The V call is TRBV30, the J call TRBJ1-5, with D unclear. This CDR3 is built from 14 residues. V lost 3 bases, J lost 0 bases, and 9 bases lay in between. Germline CDR1 is GTSNPN and CDR2 is SVGIG (reference sequence). CDR3 loop: CAWSGLYSNQPQHF. CDR3 coding DNA: TGTGCCTGGAGCGGTCTTTATAGCAATCAGCCCCAGCATTTT.

V usage is TRBV11-2 and J usage is TRBJ1-1; D ambiguous. Germline assignment: CDR1 SGHAT and CDR2 FQNNGV. This CDR3 is built from 12 residues. V lost 3 bases and J lost 7, with 9 bases in between. The CDR3 region has the DNA TGTGCCAGCAGCTTTCTTGGAGGTGAAGCTTTCTTT. Residues: CASSFLGGEAFF.

The V call is TRBV10-3, the J call TRBJ1-1, with D unresolved. The V gene lost 10 bases and the J gene lost 1 base, with 16 bases spanning the gap. Germline V gene lookup returns CDR1 ENHRY and CDR2 SYGVKD. The CDR3 length is 14 residues. As DNA, the CDR3 is TGTGCCACCAACTCCAGGAGGCAGAACACTGAAGCTTTCTTT. It is translated as CATNSRRQNTEAFF.

This chain connects TRBV2 to TRBJ2-5, with 9 bases lining up with TRBD1. V trimming: 1 base; J trimming: 3 bases; junction bases outside the gene matches: 6. CDR1 is SNHLY, CDR2 FYNNEI, per germline. The CDR3 sequence is 16 residues long. CDR3 protein: CASSEEGRDREETQYF. CDR3 DNA: TGTGCCAGCAGTGAAGAGGGGCGGGACAGGGAAGAGACCCAGTACTTC. The full variable domain, completed using reference TRBV2 and TRBJ2-5, is EPEVTQTPSHQVTQMGQEVILRCVPISNHLYFYWYRQILGQKVEFLVSFYNNEISEKSEIFDDQFSVERPDGSNFTLKIRSTKLEDSAMYFCASSEEGRDREETQYFGPGTRLLVL.

This clone was seen more than once but under ten times. In DNA form, the CDR3 reads TGCGCCAGCAGCTTGGCCGAGGGGGAACAGAACTATGGCTACACCTTC. It is translated as CASSLAEGEQNYGYTF. J is TRBJ1-2 and V is TRBV5-1; the D gene is possibly TRBD1 (6 bases). This CDR3 region has 16 residues. Germline CDR1 reads SGHRS; CDR2 reads YFSETQ. Deletions cut 0 bases from V and 2 bases from J, with 14 bases between.

The chain uses TRBV11-2 and TRBJ2-5, with D possibly matching TRBD2 (5 bases). Germline CDR1 reads SGHAT; CDR2 reads FQNNGV. Trimming shortened V by 2 bases and J by 7 bases, and 11 bases separated the two germline ends. CDR3 size: 13 residues. The CDR3 here is CASSLNLEGTQYF. The CDR3, as DNA: TGTGCCAGCAGCTTAAACCTCGAGGGGACCCAGTACTTC.

The chain links TRBV5-1 to TRBJ2-5; 9 positions agree with TRBD1. The germline V gene has CDR1 SGHRS and CDR2 YFSETQ. V dropped 3 bases and J dropped 0; count of bases not matched to a gene: 3. The CDR3 is made up of 15 amino acids. CDR3 in DNA: TGCGCCAGCAGCTCGGGACAGGGAAACCAAGAGACCCAGTACTTC. Residues: CASSSGQGNQETQYF.

The chain uses TRBV4-1 and TRBJ2-2; 9 bases align to TRBD2. Germline V CDR1 and CDR2: MGHRA, YSYEKL. Germline trimming cut 1 base from V and 4 bases from J; bases unmatched to any gene: 10. There are 18 residues in the CDR3. The CDR3 region has the DNA TGCGCCAGCAGCCAAGTACCTAGCGGGACGGCGGGCACCGGGGAGCTGTTTTTT. Translation gives CASSQVPSGTAGTGELFF.

The CDR3 sequence: CASSPAVNTGELFF. The CDR3 DNA follows: TGTGCCAGCTCACCAGCGGTCAACACCGGGGAGCTGTTTTTT. The chain uses TRBV18 and TRBJ2-2; D remains unclear. CDR1 is KGHSH and CDR2 is LQKENI in the germline V gene. CDR3 length: 14 residues. V lost 2 bases, J lost 2 bases, and 6 bases lay in between.

The chain uses TRBV5-1 and TRBJ1-1; 9 positions match TRBD1. The germline V gene encodes CDR1 SGHRS and CDR2 YFSETQ. This CDR3 region has 16 residues. The J segment lost 3 bases and the V segment lost 4 bases, leaving 10 bases of the junction unmatched. In DNA, the CDR3 is TGCGCCAGCAGCCCCCGGGACAGGGAGACGTACACTGAAGCTTTCTTT. As protein: CASSPRDRETYTEAFF.

The chain links TRBV21-1 to TRBJ1-2; TRBD1, as called in the table, went unchecked against the DNA. TRBV21-1 is a pseudogene segment. This CDR3 contains 16 residues. CDR3 protein: CASSPHPGTGSSGYTF. DNA of the CDR3: TGTGCCAGCAGCCCACATCCCGGGACAGGGTCTAGCGGCTACACCTTC.

The chain employs TRBV25-1 and TRBJ2-4; a possible D gene is TRBD2 (5 bases). The CDR3 is 15 residues long. Deletions cut 0 bases from V and 4 bases from J, with 10 bases between. The germline gives CDR1 MGHDK, CDR2 SYGVNS. For the CDR3, the DNA is TGTGCCAGCAGTGAATACGGACTGGTAAAAAACATTCAGTACTTC. Residues: CASSEYGLVKNIQYF.

The J gene is TRBJ1-2, the V gene TRBV6-5; 11 bases agree with TRBD1. Germline V gene data show CDR1 as MNHEY and CDR2 as SVGAGI. This CDR3 has 15 amino acids. J lost 7 bases, V lost 5 bases, and 9 bases had no gene match. The chain's CDR3 is CASSIEDRGQSGYTF. CDR3 nucleotides: TGTGCCAGCAGTATAGAGGACAGGGGGCAAAGTGGCTACACCTTC.

This clone has only a few counts. The gene calls are TRBV21-1 and TRBJ2-5; the table's D call TRBD2 went unverified against the DNA. TRBV21-1 is a documented pseudogene. The CDR3 covers 20 residues. The CDR3 coding sequence is TGTGCCAGCTATAAAAATTTCCGACTAGCGGGAGGGAAACTTCAAGAGACCCAGTACTTC. It specifies CASYKNFRLAGGKLQETQYF.

The chain carries TRBV7-9 and TRBJ2-2, with 8 nucleotides matching TRBD2. The germline V gene has CDR1 SEHNR and CDR2 FQNEAQ (reference sequence). Germline trimming cut 5 bases from V and 0 bases from J; bases unmatched to any gene: 8. This CDR3 spans 17 amino acids. As DNA, the CDR3 is TGTGCCAGCAGCCAACGGGGGCGGGGGGCGAACACCGGGGAGCTGTTTTTT. Translation: CASSQRGRGANTGELFF.

This rearrangement joins TRBV21-1 to TRBJ1-5. TRBV21-1 is recorded as a pseudogene. The CDR3 length is 13 residues. The CDR3 region is CASSRRKDQPQHF. CDR3 in DNA: TGTGCCAGCAGCAGGCGGAAGGATCAGCCCCAGCATTTT.

The chain has TRBV9 and TRBJ1-3; 7 positions match TRBD1. The CDR3 is 16 amino acids. With 3 bases clipped from V and 3 bases from J, the junction kept 9 bases outside the gene matches. CDR1 and CDR2 from the germline V gene are SGDLS and YYNGEE. CDR3 residues: CASSARDSSYGNTIYF. Here the CDR3 DNA reads TGTGCCAGCAGCGCACGGGACAGCTCATATGGAAACACCATATATTTT.

The genes are TRBV27 and TRBJ2-7; TRBD1 matches at 10 bases. CDR3 length: 14 residues. CDR1 and CDR2 from the germline V gene are MNHEY and SMNVEV (reference sequence). The V and J ends lost 5 bases and 4 bases, in that order; junction bases with no gene match: 5. This CDR3 is CASSPDRGFYEQYF. The CDR3 coding sequence is TGTGCCAGCAGTCCGGACAGGGGGTTTTACGAGCAGTACTTC.

V and J are TRBV9 and TRBJ2-7, with TRBD2 matching over 11 bases. In germline, CDR1 is SGDLS, CDR2 YYNGEE. J gave up 6 bases and V 1 base, and 6 bases lay outside the gene matches. The CDR3 runs 15 residues. CDR3 nucleotides: TGTGCCAGCAGCGTACTCGGACTAGCGGGCAGCGAGCAGTACTTC. This translates into CASSVLGLAGSEQYF. The full variable domain, completed using reference TRBV9 and TRBJ2-7, is DSGVTQTPKHLITATGQRVTLRCSPRSGDLSVYWYQQSLDQGLQFLIQYYNGEERAKGNILERFSAQQFPDLHSELNLSSLELGDSALYFCASSVLGLAGSEQYFGPGTRLTVT.

The chain links TRBV10-3 to TRBJ2-7, with 11 bases aligning to TRBD1. V was pared by 8 bases and J by 3 bases, with 6 bases of the junction left unmatched. CDR3 length: 14 amino acids. Per germline, CDR1 ENHRY and CDR2 SYGVKD. CDR3 nucleotides: TGTGCCATCGGGGACGGGACAGGGGGCTACGAGCAGTACTTC. This codes for CAIGDGTGGYEQYF.